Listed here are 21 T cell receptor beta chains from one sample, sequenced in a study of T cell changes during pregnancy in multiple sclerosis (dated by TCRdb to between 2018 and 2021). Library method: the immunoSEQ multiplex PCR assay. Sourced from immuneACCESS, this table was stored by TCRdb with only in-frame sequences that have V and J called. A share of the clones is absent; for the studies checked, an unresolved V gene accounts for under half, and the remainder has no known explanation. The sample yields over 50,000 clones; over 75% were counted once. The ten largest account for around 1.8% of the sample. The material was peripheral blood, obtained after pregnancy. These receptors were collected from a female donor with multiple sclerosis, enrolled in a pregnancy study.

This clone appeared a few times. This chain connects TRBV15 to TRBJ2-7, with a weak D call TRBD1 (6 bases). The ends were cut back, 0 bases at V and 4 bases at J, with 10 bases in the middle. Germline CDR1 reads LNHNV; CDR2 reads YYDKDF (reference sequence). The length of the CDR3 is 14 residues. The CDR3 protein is CATSRDRGPYEQYF. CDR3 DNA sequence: TGTGCCACCAGCAGAGACAGGGGCCCGTACGAGCAGTACTTC.

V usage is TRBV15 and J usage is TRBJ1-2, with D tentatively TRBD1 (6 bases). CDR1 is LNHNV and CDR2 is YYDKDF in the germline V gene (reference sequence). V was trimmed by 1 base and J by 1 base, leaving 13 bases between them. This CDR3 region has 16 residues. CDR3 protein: CATSRVSGTHNYGYTF. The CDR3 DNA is TGTGCCACCAGCAGAGTTTCCGGGACACATAACTATGGCTACACCTTC.

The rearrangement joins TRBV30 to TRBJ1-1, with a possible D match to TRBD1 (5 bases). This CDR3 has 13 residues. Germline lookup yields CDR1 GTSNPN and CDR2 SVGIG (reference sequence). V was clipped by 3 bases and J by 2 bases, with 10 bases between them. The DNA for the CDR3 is TGTGCCTGGAGCCAACAGGTTAACACTGAAGCTTTCTTT. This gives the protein CAWSQQVNTEAFF. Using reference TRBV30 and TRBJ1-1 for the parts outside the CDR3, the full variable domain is SQTIHQWPATLVQPVGSPLSLECTVEGTSNPNLYWYRQAAGRGLQLLFYSVGIGQISSEVPQNLSASRPQDRQFILSSKKLLLSDSGFYLCAWSQQVNTEAFFGQGTRLTVV.

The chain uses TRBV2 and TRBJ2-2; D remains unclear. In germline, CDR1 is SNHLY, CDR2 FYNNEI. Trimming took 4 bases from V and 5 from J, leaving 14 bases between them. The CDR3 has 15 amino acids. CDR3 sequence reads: CASSGQTDGTGELFF. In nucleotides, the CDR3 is TGTGCCAGCAGTGGACAAACAGACGGTACCGGGGAGCTGTTTTTT.

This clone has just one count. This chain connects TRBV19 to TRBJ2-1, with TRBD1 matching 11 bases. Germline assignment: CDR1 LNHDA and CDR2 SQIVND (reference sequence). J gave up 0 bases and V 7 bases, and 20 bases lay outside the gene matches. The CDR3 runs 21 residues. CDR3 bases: TGTGCCAGTACCCGATATCTCCCGGGACAGGGGGTCCCACGCTCCTACAATGAGCAGTTCTTC. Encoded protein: CASTRYLPGQGVPRSYNEQFF.

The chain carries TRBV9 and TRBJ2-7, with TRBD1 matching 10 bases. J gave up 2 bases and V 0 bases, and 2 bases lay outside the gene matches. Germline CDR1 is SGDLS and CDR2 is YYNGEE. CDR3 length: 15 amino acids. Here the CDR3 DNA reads TGTGCCAGCAGCGTAGCGGGACAGGGGACCTACGAGCAGTACTTC. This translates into CASSVAGQGTYEQYF.

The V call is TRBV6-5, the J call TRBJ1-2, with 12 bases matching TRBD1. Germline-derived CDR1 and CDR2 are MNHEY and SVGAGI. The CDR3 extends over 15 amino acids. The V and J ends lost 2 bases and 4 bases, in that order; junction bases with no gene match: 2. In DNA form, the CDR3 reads TGTGCCAGCAGTTACGCGGGACAGGGGGCCTATGGCTACACCTTC. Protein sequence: CASSYAGQGAYGYTF.

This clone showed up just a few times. Written as DNA, the CDR3 is TGCAGCGTCTCAGCAGGGGGTAAAAATTCACCCCTCCACTTT. It encodes CSVSAGGKNSPLHF. The V call is TRBV29-1, the J call TRBJ1-6; 7 bases agree with TRBD1. Trimming took 6 bases from V and 7 from J; bases not matched to a gene: 9. Germline V gene data show CDR1 as SQVTM and CDR2 as ANQGSEA. This CDR3 comprises 14 residues.

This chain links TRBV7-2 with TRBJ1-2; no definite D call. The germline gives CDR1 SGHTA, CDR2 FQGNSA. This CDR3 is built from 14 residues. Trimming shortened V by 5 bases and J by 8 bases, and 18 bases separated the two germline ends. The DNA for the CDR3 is TGTGCCAGCAGCACCGGACCGGGAGGTCGAGGCTACACCTTC. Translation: CASSTGPGGRGYTF.

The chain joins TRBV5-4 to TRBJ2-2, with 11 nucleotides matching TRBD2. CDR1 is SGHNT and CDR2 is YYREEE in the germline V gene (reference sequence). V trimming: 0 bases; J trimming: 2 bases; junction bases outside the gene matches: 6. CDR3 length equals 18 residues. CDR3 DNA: TGTGCCAGCAGCTTGGTGCCTAGCGGGGGGCTTAACACCGGGGAGCTGTTTTTT. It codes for CASSLVPSGGLNTGELFF.

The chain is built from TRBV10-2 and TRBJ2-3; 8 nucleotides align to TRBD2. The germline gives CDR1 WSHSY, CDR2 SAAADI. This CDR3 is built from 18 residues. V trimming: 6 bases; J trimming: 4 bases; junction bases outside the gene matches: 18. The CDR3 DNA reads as TGCGCCAGCAGATATCCCCCGGGACTAGATAAAAGGGCAGATACGCAGTATTTT. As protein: CASRYPPGLDKRADTQYF.

For the CDR3, the DNA is TGTGCCAGCAGCTTAGGAAGCCAGGGCCATGGCTACACCTTC. Translating gives CASSLGSQGHGYTF. The chain is built from TRBV7-2 and TRBJ1-2; tentatively, D is TRBD1 (5 bases). Germline V gene data show CDR1 as SGHTA and CDR2 as FQGNSA. Trimming removed 1 base from V and 6 bases from J, with 12 bases in between. CDR3 size: 14 residues.

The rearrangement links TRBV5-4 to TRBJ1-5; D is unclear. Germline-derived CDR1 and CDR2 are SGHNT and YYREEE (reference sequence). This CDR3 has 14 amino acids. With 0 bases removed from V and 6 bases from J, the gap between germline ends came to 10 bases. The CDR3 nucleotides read TGTGCCAGCAGCTTGGACGGTGTTTTTCAGCCCCAGCATTTT. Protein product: CASSLDGVFQPQHF.

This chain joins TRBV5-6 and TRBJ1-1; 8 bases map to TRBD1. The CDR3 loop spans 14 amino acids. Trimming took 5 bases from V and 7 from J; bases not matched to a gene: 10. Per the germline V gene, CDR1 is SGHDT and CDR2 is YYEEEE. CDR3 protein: CASRSTGAGFEAFF. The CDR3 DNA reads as TGTGCCAGCAGATCGACAGGGGCTGGGTTTGAAGCTTTCTTT.

CDR3 sequence reads: CASSIRGSNTIYF. The CDR3 DNA follows: TGTGCCAGTAGTATCCGGGGGTCGAACACCATATATTTT. The chain joins TRBV19 to TRBJ1-3; TRBD1 is a possible D gene (5 bases). The CDR3 spans 13 residues. The ends were cut back, 3 bases at V and 7 bases at J, with 10 bases in the middle. Germline V gives CDR1 LNHDA, CDR2 SQIVND (reference sequence).

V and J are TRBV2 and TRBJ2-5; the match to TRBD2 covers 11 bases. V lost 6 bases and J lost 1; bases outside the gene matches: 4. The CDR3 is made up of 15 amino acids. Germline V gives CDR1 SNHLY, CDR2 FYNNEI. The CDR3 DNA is TGTGCCAGCAGCCGACTAGCGGGGATCCAAGAGACCCAGTACTTC. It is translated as CASSRLAGIQETQYF.

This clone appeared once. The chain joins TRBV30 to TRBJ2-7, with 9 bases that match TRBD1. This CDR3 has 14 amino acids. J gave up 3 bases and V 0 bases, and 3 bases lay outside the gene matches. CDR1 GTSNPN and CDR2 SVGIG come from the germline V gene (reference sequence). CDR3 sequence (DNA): TGTGCCTGGAGTGTGGGGACAGGGCTCTACGAGCAGTACTTC. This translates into CAWSVGTGLYEQYF.

The CDR3 nucleotides are TGTGCCAGCAGCGTGACCGTCGGGGGAGGCACAGATACGCAGTATTTT. Translating it yields CASSVTVGGGTDTQYF. This chain joins TRBV9 and TRBJ2-3; possible D gene TRBD2, 6 bases. Trimming left V 2 bases short and J 1 base short, with 14 bases between. The CDR3 has 16 residues. The V gene's germline CDR1 is SGDLS and CDR2 YYNGEE.

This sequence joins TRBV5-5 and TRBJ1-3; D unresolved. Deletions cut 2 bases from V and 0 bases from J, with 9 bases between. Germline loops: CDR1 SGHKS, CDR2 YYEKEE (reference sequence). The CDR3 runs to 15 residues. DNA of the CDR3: TGTGCCAGCAGCTTAACGACAAGCTCTGGAAACACCATATATTTT. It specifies CASSLTTSSGNTIYF.

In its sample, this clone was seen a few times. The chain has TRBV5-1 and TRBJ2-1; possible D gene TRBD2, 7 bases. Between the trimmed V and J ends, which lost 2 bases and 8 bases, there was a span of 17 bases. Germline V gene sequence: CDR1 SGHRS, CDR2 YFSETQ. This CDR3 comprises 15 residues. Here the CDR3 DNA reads TGCGCCAGCAGCTTTCGGGGGGCGGGAGTGGATGAGCAGTTCTTC. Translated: CASSFRGAGVDEQFF.

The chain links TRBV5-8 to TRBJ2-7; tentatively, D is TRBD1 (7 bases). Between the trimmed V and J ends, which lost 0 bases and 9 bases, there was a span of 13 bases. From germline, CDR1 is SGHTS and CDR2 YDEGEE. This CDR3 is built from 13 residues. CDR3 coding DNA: TGTGCCAGCAGCTTGGTGACCAGGGGGGCGCAGTACTTC. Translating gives CASSLVTRGAQYF.